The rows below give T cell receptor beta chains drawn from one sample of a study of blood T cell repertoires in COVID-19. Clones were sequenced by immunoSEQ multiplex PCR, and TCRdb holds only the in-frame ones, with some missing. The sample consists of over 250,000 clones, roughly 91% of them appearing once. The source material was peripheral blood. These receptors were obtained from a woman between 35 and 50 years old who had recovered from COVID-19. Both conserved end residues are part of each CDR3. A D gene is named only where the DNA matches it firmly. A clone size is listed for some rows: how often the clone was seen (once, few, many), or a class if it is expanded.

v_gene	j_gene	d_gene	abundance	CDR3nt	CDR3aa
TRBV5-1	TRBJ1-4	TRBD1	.	TGCGCCAGCAGCTTGGGGGACAGCTTGGGTGAAAAACTGTTTTTT	CASSLGDSLGEKLFF
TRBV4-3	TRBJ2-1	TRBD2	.	TGCGCCAGCAGCCCCGGACTAGCGGGAGGGTACAATGAGCAGTTCTTC	CASSPGLAGGYNEQFF
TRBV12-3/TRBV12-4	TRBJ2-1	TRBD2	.	TGTGCCAGCAGCCGGGACTATTTGCAGTTCTTC	CASSRDYLQFF
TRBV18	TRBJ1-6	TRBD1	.	TGTGCCAGCTCACGACAGGCAGGGGGCGCGGGTTCACCCCTCCACTTT	CASSRQAGGAGSPLHF
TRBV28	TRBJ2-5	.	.	TGTGCCAGCAGTTCGGCAGGGGCGGTGGTGACCCAGTACTTC	CASSSAGAVVTQYF
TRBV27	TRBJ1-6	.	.	TGTGCCAGCAGCCCCGGTTTGTCCCTCCACTTT	CASSPGLSLHF
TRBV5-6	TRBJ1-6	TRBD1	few	TGTGCCAGCAGCAAGCAGGACAGGGGGAATTCACCCCTCCACTTT	CASSKQDRGNSPLHF
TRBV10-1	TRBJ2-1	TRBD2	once	TGCGCCAGCACCCCGGGGGGCGGGAGGGTTGAGCAGTTCTTC	CASTPGGGRVEQFF
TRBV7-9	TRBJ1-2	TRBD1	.	TGTGCCAGCAGCCGGGACAGGGGGCATGGCTACACCTTC	CASSRDRGHGYTF
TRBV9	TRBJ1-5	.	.	TGTGCCAGCAGCGAGCGGGGGGCCTTGGGGCAGCCCCAGCATTTT	CASSERGALGQPQHF
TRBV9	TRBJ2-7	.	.	TGTGCCAGCAGCGTAGGGGGGGACAGCCTCTACGAGCAGTACTTC	CASSVGGDSLYEQYF
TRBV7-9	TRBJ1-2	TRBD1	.	TGTGCCAGCAGCCCCACAGGGGGACCCGGACTTAACTATGGCTACACCTTC	CASSPTGGPGLNYGYTF
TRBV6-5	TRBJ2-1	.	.	TGTGCCAGCACCCCGGGACTTGCAGAGAATGGGCAGTTCTTC	CASTPGLAENGQFF
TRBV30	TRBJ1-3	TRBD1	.	TGTGCCTGGAACCAACAGGGGGGTCACATATATTTT	CAWNQQGGHIYF
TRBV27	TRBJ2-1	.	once	TGTGCCAGCAGTCAGGGTCGTCGATACAATGAGCAGTTCTTC	CASSQGRRYNEQFF
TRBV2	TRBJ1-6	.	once	TGTGCCAGCACGGGGGTGAGGGATTCACCCCTCCACTTT	CASTGVRDSPLHF
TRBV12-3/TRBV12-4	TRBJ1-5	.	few	TGTGCCAGCGGGGTGGGAGGGGCCCCGCCCCAGCATTTT	CASGVGGAPPQHF
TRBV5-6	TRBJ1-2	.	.	TGTGCCAGCAGCTCCAGGGACTATGGCTACACCTTC	CASSSRDYGYTF
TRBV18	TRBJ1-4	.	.	TGTGCCAGCTCACAGCTAGGTGAAAAACTGTTTTTT	CASSQLGEKLFF
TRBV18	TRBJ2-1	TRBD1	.	TGTGCCAGCTCACTTGGGACAGGGGGCGGATCCAATGAGCAGTTCTTC	CASSLGTGGGSNEQFF